The present T cell receptor (beta chain) was sequenced within a study of CD8 T cells in ankylosing spondylitis (dated by TCRdb to about 2017). A note on the overall study: T cell receptor beta repertoires were profiled in healthy donors and ankylosing spondylitis patients so that disease-linked TCR variants could be found. In total, the full study cohort was made up of roughly 100 healthy donors and 20 to 25 ankylosing spondylitis patients. Peripheral blood samples were taken, and synovial fluid was additionally collected from ankylosing spondylitis patients.

This clonotype appeared a few times. Its cognate antigen has yet to be identified. Base qualities are not recorded, but no much larger clone differs from it by a single base. These reads were obtained on an Illumina HiSeq 2500. TCR beta libraries were prepared by quantitative 5'-RACE with molecular barcodes. On the authors' methods: A new computational method, built on a probabilistic model of VDJ rearrangement, was used to identify disease-linked TCR variants. In-frame beta chains were kept once TCRdb had trimmed the public reads at Q25 with fastp and called clones with MiXCR. All rows with the same CDR3 protein become a single entry with the most common DNA and genes. TCRdb's processing, not the authors', yielded these V and J calls. This sample is represented by approximately 200,000 distinct CDR3 sequences; about 13% of them were singletons. The ten largest make up approximately 15% of the sample.

From the cysteine through the phenylalanine, the CDR3 covers 11 amino acids. Only CDR3 DNA is held: 33 bases, read in frame from base 1. Between the V and J ends, shortened by 2 bases and 11 bases respectively, the junction contains 9 bases. The germline V gene specifies SGHVS as CDR1 and FQNEAQ as CDR2. Overall study results and their limits: The disease-linked clones showed a CD8+ phenotype and occurred at relatively low frequencies in peripheral blood. Significant enrichment of the disease-linked clones was reported in matched synovial fluid samples from ankylosing spondylitis patients. Some motif variants were previously reported in synovial fluid and blood of reactive arthritis patients, suggesting common disease-initiation mechanisms. A TCR beta motif of about 8 highly homologous amino acid variants appeared characteristic of blood from ankylosing spondylitis patients.

The chain is encoded by TRBV7-8 joined to TRBJ1-1, with the identity of the D gene unclear. Input material: blood, either unsorted or a sorted T cell fraction (not recorded which). The receptor comes from a male donor with ankylosing spondylitis or in good health (not recorded which). The CDR3 sequence is CASSLSGWAFF. In nucleotide form, the sequence is TGTGCCAGCAGCTTATCGGGGTGGGCTTTCTTT.